The clone carrying this T cell receptor (beta chain) was recorded a few times. Its cognate antigen is unknown. Germline V gene data show CDR1 as DFQATT and CDR2 as SNEGSKA (reference sequence). The CDR3 spans 15 residues. Trimming cost V 7 bases and J 0 bases, with 16 bases left between them. The entry originates in a study of response to subunit inactivated influenza vaccine. Study outcomes and limitations: Few new T cells, the authors suggested, are recruited by each seasonal influenza vaccination.

TCRdb re-derived calls from the RT-PCR reads in MiXCR, one entry per CDR3 protein. This table has hundreds of thousands of distinct CDR3 sequences, 12% to 15% appearing once. Material: PBMCs from blood, obtained 14 to 15 days before vaccination. The TCR sequence derives from a middle-aged man who received an inactivated influenza vaccine. The chain carries TRBV20-1 and TRBJ2-1; TRBD2 is a possible D gene (6 bases). The CDR3 sequence: CSVIFSAGSYNEQFF. CDR3 sequence (DNA): TGCAGTGTCATTTTTTCAGCGGGCTCCTACAATGAGCAGTTCTTC.